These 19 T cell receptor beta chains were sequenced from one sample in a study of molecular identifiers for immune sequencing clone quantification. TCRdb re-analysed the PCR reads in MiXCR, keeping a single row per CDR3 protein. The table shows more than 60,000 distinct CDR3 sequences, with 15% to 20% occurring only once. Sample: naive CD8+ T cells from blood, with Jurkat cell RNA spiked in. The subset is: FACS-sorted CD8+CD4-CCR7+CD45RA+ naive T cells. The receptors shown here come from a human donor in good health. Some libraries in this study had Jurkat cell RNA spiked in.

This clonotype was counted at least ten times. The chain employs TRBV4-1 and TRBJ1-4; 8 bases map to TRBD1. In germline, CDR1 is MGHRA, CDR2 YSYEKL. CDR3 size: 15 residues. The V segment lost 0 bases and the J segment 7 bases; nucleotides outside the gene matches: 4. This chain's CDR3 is CASSQERTGFEKLFF. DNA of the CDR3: TGCGCCAGCAGCCAAGAACGGACAGGGTTTGAAAAACTGTTTTTT.

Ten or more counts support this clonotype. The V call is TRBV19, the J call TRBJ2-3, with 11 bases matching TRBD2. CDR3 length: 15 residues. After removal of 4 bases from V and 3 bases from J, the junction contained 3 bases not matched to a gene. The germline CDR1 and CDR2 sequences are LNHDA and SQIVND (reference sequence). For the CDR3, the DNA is TGTGCCAGTAGTACTGTAGCGGGAGGGACAGATACGCAGTATTTT. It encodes CASSTVAGGTDTQYF.

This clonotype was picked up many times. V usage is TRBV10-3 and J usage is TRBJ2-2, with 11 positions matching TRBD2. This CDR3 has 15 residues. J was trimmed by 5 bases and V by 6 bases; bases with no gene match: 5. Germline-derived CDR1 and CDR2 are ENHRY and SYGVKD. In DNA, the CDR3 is TGTGCCATCAGCACTAGCGGGAGTGGAACCGGGGAGCTGTTTTTT. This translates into CAISTSGSGTGELFF.

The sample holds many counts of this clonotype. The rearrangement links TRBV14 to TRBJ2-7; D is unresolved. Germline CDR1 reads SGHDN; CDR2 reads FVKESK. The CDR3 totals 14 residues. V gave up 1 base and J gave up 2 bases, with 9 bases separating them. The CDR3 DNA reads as TGTGCCAGCAGCCAAGTGTCAGTCACCTACGAGCAGTACTTC. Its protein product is CASSQVSVTYEQYF.

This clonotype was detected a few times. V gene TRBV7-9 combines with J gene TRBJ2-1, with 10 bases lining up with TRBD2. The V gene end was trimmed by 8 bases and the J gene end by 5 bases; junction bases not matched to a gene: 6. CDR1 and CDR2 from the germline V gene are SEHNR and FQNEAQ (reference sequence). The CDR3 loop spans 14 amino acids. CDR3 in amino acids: CASLGLADDNEQFF. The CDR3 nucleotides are TGTGCCAGCCTAGGACTAGCGGACGACAATGAGCAGTTCTTC.

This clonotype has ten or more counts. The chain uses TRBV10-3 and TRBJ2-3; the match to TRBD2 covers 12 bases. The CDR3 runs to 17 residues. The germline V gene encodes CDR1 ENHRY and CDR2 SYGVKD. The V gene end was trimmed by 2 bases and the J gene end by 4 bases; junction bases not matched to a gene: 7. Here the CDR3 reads CAISEPTSGSWSDTQYF. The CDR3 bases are TGTGCCATCAGTGAGCCGACTAGCGGGAGTTGGTCAGATACGCAGTATTTT.

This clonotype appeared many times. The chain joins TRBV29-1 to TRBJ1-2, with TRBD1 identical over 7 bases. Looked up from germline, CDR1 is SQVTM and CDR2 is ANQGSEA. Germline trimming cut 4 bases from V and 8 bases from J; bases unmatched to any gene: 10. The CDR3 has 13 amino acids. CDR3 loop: CSVASPTGEGYTF. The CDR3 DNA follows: TGCAGCGTTGCAAGCCCCACAGGGGAAGGCTACACCTTC.

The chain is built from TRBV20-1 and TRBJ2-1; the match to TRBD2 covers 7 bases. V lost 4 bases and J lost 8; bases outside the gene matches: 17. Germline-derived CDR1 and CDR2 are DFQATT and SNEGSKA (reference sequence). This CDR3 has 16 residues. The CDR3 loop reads CSAMEPMAGVGYEQFF. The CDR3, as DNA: TGCAGTGCTATGGAACCCATGGCGGGAGTCGGCTATGAGCAGTTCTTC.

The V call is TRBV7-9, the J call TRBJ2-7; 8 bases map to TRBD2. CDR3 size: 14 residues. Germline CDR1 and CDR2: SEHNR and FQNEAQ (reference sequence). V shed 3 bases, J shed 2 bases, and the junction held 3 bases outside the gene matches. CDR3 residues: CASSFSGIAYEQYF. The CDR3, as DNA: TGTGCCAGCAGCTTTAGCGGGATTGCCTACGAGCAGTACTTC.

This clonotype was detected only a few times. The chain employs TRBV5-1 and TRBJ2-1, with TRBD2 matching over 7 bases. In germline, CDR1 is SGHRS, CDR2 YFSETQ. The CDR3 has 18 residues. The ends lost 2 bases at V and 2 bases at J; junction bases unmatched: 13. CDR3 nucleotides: TGCGCCAGCAGCTTAACCGAAAGCGGGGCCGGTACCTACAATGAGCAGTTCTTC. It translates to CASSLTESGAGTYNEQFF.

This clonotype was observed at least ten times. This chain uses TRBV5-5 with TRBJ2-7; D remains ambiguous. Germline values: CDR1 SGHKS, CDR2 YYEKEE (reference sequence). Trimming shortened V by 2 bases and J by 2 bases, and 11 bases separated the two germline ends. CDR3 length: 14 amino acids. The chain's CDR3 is CASSFFDPAYEQYF. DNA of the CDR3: TGTGCCAGCAGCTTTTTTGACCCAGCCTACGAGCAGTACTTC.

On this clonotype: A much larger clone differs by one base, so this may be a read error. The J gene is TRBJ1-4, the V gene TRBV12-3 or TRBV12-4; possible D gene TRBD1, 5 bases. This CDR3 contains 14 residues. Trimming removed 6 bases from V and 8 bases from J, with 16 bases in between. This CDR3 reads CASRKSRAGEKLFF. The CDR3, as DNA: TGTGCCAGCAGAAAATCAAGGGCAGGGGAAAAACTGTTTTTT.

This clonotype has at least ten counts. CDR3 DNA: TGTGCCAGCAGCCATGAGGTAGCGGGGATAAGCTCCTACAATGAGCAGTTCTTC. Encoded protein: CASSHEVAGISSYNEQFF. This chain links TRBV14 with TRBJ2-1; TRBD2 aligns across 8 bases. The CDR3 sequence is 18 residues long. The V gene's germline CDR1 is SGHDN and CDR2 FVKESK. J lost 0 bases, V lost 3 bases, and 10 bases had no gene match.

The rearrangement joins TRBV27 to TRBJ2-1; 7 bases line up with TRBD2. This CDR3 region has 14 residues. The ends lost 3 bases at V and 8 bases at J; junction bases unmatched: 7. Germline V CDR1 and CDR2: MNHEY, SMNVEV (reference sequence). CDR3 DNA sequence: TGTGCCAGCAGTTTCGCTAGCGGTATAGATGAGCAGTTCTTC. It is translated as CASSFASGIDEQFF.

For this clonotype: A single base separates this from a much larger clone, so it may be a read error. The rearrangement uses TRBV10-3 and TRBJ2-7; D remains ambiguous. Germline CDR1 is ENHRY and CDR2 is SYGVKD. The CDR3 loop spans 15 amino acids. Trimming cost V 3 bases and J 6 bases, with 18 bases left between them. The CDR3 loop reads CAISDHPSGSIEQYF. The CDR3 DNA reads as TGTGCCATCAGTGATCATCCTTCTGGGTCTATCGAGCAGTACTTC.

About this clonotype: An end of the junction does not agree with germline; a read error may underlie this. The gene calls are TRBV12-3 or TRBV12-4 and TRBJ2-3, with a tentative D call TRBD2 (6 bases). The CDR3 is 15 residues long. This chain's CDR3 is CAISGLSGSTDTQCF. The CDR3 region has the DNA TGTGCCATCAGTGGATTATCCGGGAGCACAGATACGCAGTGTTTT.

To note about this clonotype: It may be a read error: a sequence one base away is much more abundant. The CDR3 region has the DNA TGTGCCAGCAGTTTAGCGGGAGGGCCTGGGGACGTTCAGTACTTC. Its protein is CASSLAGGPGDVQYF. The V gene is TRBV12-3 or TRBV12-4, the J gene TRBJ2-4, with 7 bases identical to TRBD2. The ends lost 0 bases at V and 11 bases at J; junction bases unmatched: 10. CDR3 length: 15 residues.

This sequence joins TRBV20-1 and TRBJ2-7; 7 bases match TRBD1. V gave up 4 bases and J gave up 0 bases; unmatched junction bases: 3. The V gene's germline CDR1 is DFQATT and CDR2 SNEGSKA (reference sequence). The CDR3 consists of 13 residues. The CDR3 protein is CSATDRSSYEQYF. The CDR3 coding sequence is TGCAGTGCTACGGACAGGAGCTCCTACGAGCAGTACTTC.

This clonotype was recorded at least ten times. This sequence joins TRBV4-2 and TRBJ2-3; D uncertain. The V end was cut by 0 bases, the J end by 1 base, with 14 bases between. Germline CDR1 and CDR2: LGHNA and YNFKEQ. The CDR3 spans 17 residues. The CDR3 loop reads CASSQESGPTRTDTQYF. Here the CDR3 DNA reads TGTGCCAGCAGCCAAGAGTCGGGCCCTACGCGCACAGATACGCAGTATTTT.